Sequencing of this T cell receptor beta chain was carried out in a study of cytomegalovirus exposure and HLA in healthy donors. Points from the study as a whole: The classifier, whose performance was assessed in both the original and validation cohorts, reportedly diagnosed cytomegalovirus status with high specificity and sensitivity. It was approximately 160 TCR beta chains that were listed as cytomegalovirus-associated.

Germline V gene data show CDR1 as SGHAT and CDR2 as FQNNGV. The CDR3 has 14 residues. V was pared by 3 bases and J by 1 base, with 9 bases between. Produced via immunoSEQ multiplex PCR; TCRdb's table is partial and in-frame only. The table shows approximately 150,000 clones, with roughly 87% occurring only once. To note about this clone: What it binds is not known.

This TCR was sampled from a man younger than 35 in good health and CMV-seropositive. The sample taken for sequencing was PBMCs. The rearrangement links TRBV11-2 to TRBJ1-1; no definite D call. The chain's CDR3 is CASSLARSNTEAFF. The DNA for the CDR3 is TGTGCCAGCAGCTTGGCCCGATCGAACACTGAAGCTTTCTTT.